A selection of T cell receptor beta chains follows, all from one sample in a study of CD8 T cells in ankylosing spondylitis. TCRdb re-derived calls from the 5' RACE reads in MiXCR, one entry per CDR3 protein. Found here are about 480,000 distinct CDR3 sequences, 15% to 20% of them singletons; the top ten hold over 0.9%. Sequences were obtained from blood, either unsorted or a sorted T cell fraction (not recorded which). The receptors originated from a male donor with ankylosing spondylitis. The CDR3 runs from the conserved cysteine through the conserved F or W. The D gene is left open where the match is weak. Clone size is stated in some rows and not others, as once, few, many or a class when expanded.

-,TRBV7-2,TRBJ1-2,TRBD1,CASSWGQVEGYTF,TGTGCCAGCAGCTGGGGACAGGTCGAGGGCTACACCTTC
-,TRBV20-1,TRBJ2-5,TRBD2,CSARDGTSGIGETQYF,TGCAGTGCTAGAGATGGGACTAGCGGGATCGGGGAGACCCAGTACTTC
many,TRBV12-3/TRBV12-4,TRBJ2-5,-,CASSLAESETQYF,TGTGCCAGCAGTTTGGCAGAATCGGAGACCCAGTACTTC
few,TRBV2,TRBJ2-5,TRBD2,CASNYLGGGGHQETQYF,TGTGCCAGCAACTACCTTGGGGGCGGGGGGCACCAAGAGACCCAGTACTTC
-,TRBV6-2/TRBV6-3,TRBJ1-1,-,CASSYREDEAFF,TGTGCCAGCAGTTACAGGGAGGACGAAGCTTTCTTT
few,TRBV3-1,TRBJ1-6,-,CASSLEVPNSPLHF,TGTGCCAGCAGCCTCGAAGTTCCCAATTCACCCCTCCACTTT
-,TRBV20-1,TRBJ2-7,-,CSAGADSYEQYF,TGCAGTGCGGGAGCGGACTCCTACGAGCAGTACTTC
many,TRBV12-3/TRBV12-4,TRBJ1-4,-,CASSWGEKLFF,TGTGCCAGCAGTTGGGGTGAAAAACTGTTTTTT
-,TRBV2,TRBJ2-1,-,CASSDGSLYNEQFF,TGTGCCAGCAGTGATGGTAGCCTCTACAATGAGCAGTTCTTC
-,TRBV7-9,TRBJ2-1,-,CASSFSAGLGGNEQFF,TGTGCCAGCAGCTTCTCCGCGGGTCTTGGGGGGAATGAGCAGTTCTTC